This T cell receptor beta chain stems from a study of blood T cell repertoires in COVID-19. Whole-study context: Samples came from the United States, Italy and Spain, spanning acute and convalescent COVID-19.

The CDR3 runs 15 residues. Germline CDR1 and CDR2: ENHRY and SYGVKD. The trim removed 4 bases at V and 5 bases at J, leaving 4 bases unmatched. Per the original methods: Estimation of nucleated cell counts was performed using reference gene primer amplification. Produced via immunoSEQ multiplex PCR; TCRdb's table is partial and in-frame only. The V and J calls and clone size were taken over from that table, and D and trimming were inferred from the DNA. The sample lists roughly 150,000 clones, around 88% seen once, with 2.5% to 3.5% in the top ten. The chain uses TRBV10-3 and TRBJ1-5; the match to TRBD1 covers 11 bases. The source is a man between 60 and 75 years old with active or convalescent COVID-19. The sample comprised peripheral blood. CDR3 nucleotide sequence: TGTGCCATCAGTGTTGGGACAGGGGGGGATCAGCCCCAGCATTTT. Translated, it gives CAISVGTGGDQPQHF.